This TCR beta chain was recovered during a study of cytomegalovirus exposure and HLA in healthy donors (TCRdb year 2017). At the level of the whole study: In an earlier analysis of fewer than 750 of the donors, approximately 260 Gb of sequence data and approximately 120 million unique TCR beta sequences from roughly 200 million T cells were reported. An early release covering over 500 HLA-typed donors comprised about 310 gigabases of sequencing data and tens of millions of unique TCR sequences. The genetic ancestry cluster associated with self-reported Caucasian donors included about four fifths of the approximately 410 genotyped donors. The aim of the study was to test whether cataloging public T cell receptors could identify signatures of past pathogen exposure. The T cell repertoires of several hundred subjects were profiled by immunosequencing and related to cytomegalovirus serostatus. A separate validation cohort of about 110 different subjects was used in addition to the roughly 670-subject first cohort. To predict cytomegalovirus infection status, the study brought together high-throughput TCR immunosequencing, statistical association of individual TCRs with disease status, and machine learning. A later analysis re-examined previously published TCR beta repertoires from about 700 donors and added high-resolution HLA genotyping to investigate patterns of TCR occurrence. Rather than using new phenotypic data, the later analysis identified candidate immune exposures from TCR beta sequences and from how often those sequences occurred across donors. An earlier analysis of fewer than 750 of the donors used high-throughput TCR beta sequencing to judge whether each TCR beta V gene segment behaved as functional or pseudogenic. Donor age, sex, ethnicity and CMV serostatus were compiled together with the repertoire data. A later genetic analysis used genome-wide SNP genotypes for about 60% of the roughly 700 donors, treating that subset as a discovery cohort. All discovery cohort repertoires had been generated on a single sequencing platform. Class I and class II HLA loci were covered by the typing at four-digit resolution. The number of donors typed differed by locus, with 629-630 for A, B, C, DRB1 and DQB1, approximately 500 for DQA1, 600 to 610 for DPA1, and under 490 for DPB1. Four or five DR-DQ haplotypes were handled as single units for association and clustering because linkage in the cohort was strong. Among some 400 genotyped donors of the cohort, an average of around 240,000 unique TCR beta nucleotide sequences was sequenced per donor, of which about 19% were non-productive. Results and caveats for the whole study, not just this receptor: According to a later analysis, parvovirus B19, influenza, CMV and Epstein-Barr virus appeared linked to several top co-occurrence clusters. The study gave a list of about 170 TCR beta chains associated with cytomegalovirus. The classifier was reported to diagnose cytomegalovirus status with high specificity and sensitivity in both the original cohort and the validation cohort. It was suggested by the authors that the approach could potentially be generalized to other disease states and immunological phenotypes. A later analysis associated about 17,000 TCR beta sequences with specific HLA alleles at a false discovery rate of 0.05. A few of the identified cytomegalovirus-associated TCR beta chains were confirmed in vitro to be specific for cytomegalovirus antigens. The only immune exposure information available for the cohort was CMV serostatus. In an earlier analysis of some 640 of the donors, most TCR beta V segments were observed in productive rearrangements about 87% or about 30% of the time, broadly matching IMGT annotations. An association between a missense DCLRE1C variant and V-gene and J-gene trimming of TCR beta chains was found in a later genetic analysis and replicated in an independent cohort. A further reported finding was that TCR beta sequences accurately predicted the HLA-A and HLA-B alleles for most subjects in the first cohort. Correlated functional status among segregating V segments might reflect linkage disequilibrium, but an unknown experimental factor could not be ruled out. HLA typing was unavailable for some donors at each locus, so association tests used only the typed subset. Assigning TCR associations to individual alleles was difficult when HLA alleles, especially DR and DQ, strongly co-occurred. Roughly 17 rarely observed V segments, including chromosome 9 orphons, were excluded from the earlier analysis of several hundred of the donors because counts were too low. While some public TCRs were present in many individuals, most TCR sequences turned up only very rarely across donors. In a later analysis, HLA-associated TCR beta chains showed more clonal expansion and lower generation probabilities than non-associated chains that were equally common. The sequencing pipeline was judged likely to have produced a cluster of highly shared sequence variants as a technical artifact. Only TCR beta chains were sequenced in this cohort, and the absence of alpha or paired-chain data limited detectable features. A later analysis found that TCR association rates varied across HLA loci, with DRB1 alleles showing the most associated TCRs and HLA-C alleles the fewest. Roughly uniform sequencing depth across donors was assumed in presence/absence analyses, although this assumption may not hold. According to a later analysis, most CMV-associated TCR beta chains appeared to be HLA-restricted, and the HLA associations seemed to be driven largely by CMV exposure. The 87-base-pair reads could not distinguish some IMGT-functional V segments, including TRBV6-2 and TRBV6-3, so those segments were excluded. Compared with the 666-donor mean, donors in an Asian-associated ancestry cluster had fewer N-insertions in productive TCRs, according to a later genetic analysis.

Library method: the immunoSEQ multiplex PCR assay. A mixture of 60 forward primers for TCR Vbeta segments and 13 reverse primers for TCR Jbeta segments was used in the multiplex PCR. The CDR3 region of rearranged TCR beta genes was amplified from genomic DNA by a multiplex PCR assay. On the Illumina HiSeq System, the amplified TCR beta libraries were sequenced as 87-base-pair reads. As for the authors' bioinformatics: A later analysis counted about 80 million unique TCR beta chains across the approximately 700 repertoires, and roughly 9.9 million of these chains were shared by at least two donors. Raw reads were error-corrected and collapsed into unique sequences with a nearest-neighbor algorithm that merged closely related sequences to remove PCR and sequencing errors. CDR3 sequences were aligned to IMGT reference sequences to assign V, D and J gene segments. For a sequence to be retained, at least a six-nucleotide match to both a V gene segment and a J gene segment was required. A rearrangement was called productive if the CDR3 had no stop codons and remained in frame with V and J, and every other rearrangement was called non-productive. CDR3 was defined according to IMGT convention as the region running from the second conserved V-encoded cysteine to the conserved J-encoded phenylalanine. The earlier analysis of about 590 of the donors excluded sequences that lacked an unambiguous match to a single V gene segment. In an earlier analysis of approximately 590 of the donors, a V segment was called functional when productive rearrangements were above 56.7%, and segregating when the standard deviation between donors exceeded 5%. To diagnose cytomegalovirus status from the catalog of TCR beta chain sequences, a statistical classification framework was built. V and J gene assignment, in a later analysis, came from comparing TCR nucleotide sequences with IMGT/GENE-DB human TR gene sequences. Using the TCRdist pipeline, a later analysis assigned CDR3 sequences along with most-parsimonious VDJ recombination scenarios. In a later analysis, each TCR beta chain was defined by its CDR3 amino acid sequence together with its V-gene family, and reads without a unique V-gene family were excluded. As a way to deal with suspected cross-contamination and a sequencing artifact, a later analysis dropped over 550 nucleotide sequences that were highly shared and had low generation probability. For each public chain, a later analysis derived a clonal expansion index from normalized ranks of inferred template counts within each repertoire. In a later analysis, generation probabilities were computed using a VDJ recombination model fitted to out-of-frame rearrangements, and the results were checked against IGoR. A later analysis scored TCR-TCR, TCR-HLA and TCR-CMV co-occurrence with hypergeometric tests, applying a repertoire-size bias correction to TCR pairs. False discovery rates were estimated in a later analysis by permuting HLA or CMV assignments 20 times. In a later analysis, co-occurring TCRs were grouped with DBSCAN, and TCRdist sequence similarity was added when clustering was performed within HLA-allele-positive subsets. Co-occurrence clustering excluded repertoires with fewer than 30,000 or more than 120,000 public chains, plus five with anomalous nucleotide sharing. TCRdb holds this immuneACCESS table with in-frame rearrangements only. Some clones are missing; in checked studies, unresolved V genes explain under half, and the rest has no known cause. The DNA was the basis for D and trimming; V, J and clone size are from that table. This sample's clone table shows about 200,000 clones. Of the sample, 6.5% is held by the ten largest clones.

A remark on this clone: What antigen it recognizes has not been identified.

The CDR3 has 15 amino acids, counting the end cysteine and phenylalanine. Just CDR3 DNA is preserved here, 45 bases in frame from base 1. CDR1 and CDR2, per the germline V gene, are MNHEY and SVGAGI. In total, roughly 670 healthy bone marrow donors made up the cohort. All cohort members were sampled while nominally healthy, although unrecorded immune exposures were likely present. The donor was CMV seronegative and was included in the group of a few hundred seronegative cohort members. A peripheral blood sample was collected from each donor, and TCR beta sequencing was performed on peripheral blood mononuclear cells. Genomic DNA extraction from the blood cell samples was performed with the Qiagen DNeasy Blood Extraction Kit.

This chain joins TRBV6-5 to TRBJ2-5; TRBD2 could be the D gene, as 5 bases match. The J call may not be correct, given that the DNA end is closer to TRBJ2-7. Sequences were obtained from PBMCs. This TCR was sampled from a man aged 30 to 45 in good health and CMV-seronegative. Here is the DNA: TGTGCCAGCAGCCCCCGGCAGGACTCCTTCTACGAGCAGTACTTC. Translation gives CASSPRQDSFYEQYF.